The 13 T cell receptor beta chains reported below all come from one sample, sequenced in a study of shared clonotypes between healthy human individuals (dated by TCRdb to between 2020 and 2021). For the CD8 naive samples, CD45RO-negative cells were positively selected for CCR7, yielding a CD45RA+CCR7+ population from which TemRA cells were excluded. Libraries were constructed by the immunoSEQ multiplex PCR assay. TCRdb holds this immuneACCESS table with in-frame rearrangements only. Some clones are missing; in checked studies, unresolved V genes explain under half, and the rest has no known cause. Within this sample are over 750,000 clones, with 90% to 98% of them counted one time only. The ten largest clones represent 0.2% to 0.25% of the sample. Sample: naive CD8+ T cells sorted from blood. The cell subset or site label corresponds to: CD45RA+CCR7+. Source of these receptors: a man in his thirties or forties in good health.

A word on this clone: Other nucleotide sequences from this sample produce the same CDR3. V gene TRBV9 combines with J gene TRBJ2-7, with 8 bases lining up with TRBD1. This CDR3 is built from 15 residues. In germline, CDR1 is SGDLS, CDR2 YYNGEE. V lost 0 bases to trimming and J lost 2 bases; unmatched junction nucleotides: 4. Here the CDR3 DNA reads TGTGCCAGCAGCGTAGAAGGGACAGGAGCCTACGAGCAGTACTTC. Its translation is CASSVEGTGAYEQYF.

The rearrangement joins TRBV4-2 to TRBJ2-1, with D perhaps TRBD1 or TRBD2 (5 bases each). The germline V gene encodes CDR1 LGHNA and CDR2 YNFKEQ. The CDR3 has 14 residues. V was trimmed by 1 base and J by 8 bases, leaving 12 bases between them. The CDR3 sequence is CASSQGRGRDEQFF. CDR3 nucleotide sequence: TGTGCCAGCAGCCAAGGTCGGGGACGCGATGAGCAGTTCTTC.

This chain links TRBV14 with TRBJ1-5, with TRBD1 matching over 8 bases. Germline CDR1 reads SGHDN; CDR2 reads FVKESK. CDR3 length: 16 amino acids. V lost 4 bases and J lost 9; bases outside the gene matches: 14. In nucleotides, the CDR3 is TGTGCCAGCAGCCCCCAGTGGACAGGGTCCTTTTGGCCCCAGCATTTT. Translation gives CASSPQWTGSFWPQHF.

The chain couples TRBV7-7 to TRBJ2-7; D may be TRBD1 (5 bases). The CDR3 extends over 13 amino acids. Per germline, CDR1 SSHAT and CDR2 FNYEAQ (reference sequence). Trimming cost V 5 bases and J 4 bases, with 12 bases left between them. The CDR3: CASSMGPSYEQYF. In nucleotides, the CDR3 is TGTGCCAGCAGCATGGGGCCGTCGTACGAGCAGTACTTC.

The chain couples TRBV4-1 to TRBJ1-2; D uncertain. V lost 0 bases and J 7 bases, leaving 15 bases between the germline ends. This CDR3 contains 15 residues. Germline V lookup: CDR1 MGHRA, CDR2 YSYEKL. The CDR3 region has the DNA TGCGCCAGCAGCCAAGATCTTGCTCCTCTCCTTGGCTACACCTTC. This codes for CASSQDLAPLLGYTF.

J is TRBJ1-1 and V is TRBV6-5; D not resolved. Germline assignment: CDR1 MNHEY and CDR2 SVGAGI. V dropped 2 bases and J dropped 7 bases, with 11 bases sitting between them. CDR3 length: 13 amino acids. CDR3 sequence reads: CASSYGKGREAFF. The CDR3 region has the DNA TGTGCCAGCAGTTACGGAAAAGGCCGTGAAGCTTTCTTT.

V gene TRBV7-8 combines with J gene TRBJ2-7; no firm D call. CDR3 length: 13 amino acids. Trimming took 1 base from V and 5 from J, leaving 9 bases between them. Germline CDR1 is SGHVS and CDR2 is FQNEAQ. CDR3 DNA: TGTGCCAGCAGCTTAGGCGGTAGGGACGAGCAGTACTTC. Encoded protein: CASSLGGRDEQYF.

V is TRBV9 and J is TRBJ2-1; D gene ambiguous. Germline V gene lookup returns CDR1 SGDLS and CDR2 YYNGEE. The CDR3 totals 12 residues. V gave up 0 bases and J gave up 8 bases, with 6 bases separating them. The DNA for the CDR3 is TGTGCCAGCAGCGTAGATGGCGATGAGCAGTTCTTC. As protein: CASSVDGDEQFF.

The rearrangement uses TRBV7-2 and TRBJ1-5; D unresolved. The CDR3 sequence is 12 residues long. The germline V gene encodes CDR1 SGHTA and CDR2 FQGNSA. V shed 3 bases and J shed 7 bases, with 7 bases lying between them. The CDR3 nucleotides read TGTGCCAGCAGCTTTCTGGGACAGCCCCAGCATTTT. Protein: CASSFLGQPQHF.

Regarding this clone: Distinct nucleotide sequences in the sample also encode this CDR3. This rearrangement joins TRBV29-1 to TRBJ2-7, with 7 bases fitting TRBD1. J gave up 2 bases and V 4 bases, and 8 bases lay outside the gene matches. This CDR3 is 14 amino acids long. CDR1 and CDR2 (germline): SQVTM, ANQGSEA. CDR3 loop: CSVVGTGETYEQYF. CDR3 nucleotides: TGCAGCGTTGTAGGTACAGGGGAAACCTACGAGCAGTACTTC.

The V gene is TRBV9, the J gene TRBJ2-5, with TRBD2 identical over 7 bases. The CDR3 is 14 amino acids. V shed 3 bases and J 7 bases; nucleotides not matched to a gene: 9. The germline V gene has CDR1 SGDLS and CDR2 YYNGEE. Here the CDR3 reads CASSAGGGHGTQYF. CDR3 coding DNA: TGTGCCAGCAGCGCTGGGGGGGGTCACGGGACCCAGTACTTC. Full variable domain (missing parts from reference TRBV9 and TRBJ2-5): DSGVTQTPKHLITATGQRVTLRCSPRSGDLSVYWYQQSLDQGLQFLIQYYNGEERAKGNILERFSAQQFPDLHSELNLSSLELGDSALYFCASSAGGGHGTQYFGPGTRLLVL.

The V call is TRBV7-6, the J call TRBJ2-2; 7 bases are a match to TRBD1. V shed 4 bases and J 5 bases; nucleotides not matched to a gene: 7. Germline V CDR1 and CDR2: SGHVS, FNYEAQ. The CDR3 spans 15 residues. CDR3 region: CASSSKTGRTGELFF. For the CDR3, the DNA is TGTGCCAGCAGCTCCAAGACAGGGCGAACCGGGGAGCTGTTTTTT.

J is TRBJ2-7 and V is TRBV2; 7 positions agree with TRBD1. This CDR3 has 12 residues. After removal of 8 bases from V and 3 bases from J, the junction contained 4 bases not matched to a gene. Germline CDR1 is SNHLY and CDR2 is FYNNEI. CDR3 DNA: TGTGCCAGCGCAGGGGGATACTACGAGCAGTACTTC. This sequence encodes CASAGGYYEQYF.